This entry lists 8 T cell receptor beta chains sequenced from one sample in a study of blood T cell repertoires in COVID-19. TCRdb's table, derived via immunoSEQ multiplex PCR, lists solely in-frame clones and lacks some. This sample carries 210,000 or so clones, roughly 86% of them seen once, and the ten largest clones take roughly 7.6%. Sequenced sample: peripheral blood. Every receptor here comes from a woman between 50 and 59 years old with active or convalescent COVID-19.

J is TRBJ2-5 and V is TRBV2; TRBD2 matches at 15 bases. Germline assignment: CDR1 SNHLY and CDR2 FYNNEI. Trimming cost V 5 bases and J 1 base; bases outside gene matches: 2. CDR3 length: 16 residues. CDR3 sequence reads: CASSLGLAGGQETQYF. The CDR3 coding sequence is TGTGCCAGCAGTTTGGGACTAGCGGGGGGCCAAGAGACCCAGTACTTC.

In its sample, this clone was seen a few times. V usage is TRBV24-1 and J usage is TRBJ2-1; no clear D. CDR1 and CDR2 from the germline V gene are KGHDR and SFDVKD. This CDR3 contains 14 residues. With 1 base removed from V and 4 bases from J, the gap between germline ends came to 7 bases. CDR3 sequence (DNA): TGTGCCACCAGTGATTTTCCCTCGTACAATGAGCAGTTCTTC. Translating gives CATSDFPSYNEQFF.

This clone has a single count. V gene TRBV30 combines with J gene TRBJ2-1; D might be TRBD1 (5 bases). V lost 1 base to trimming and J lost 9 bases, with 10 bases between them. This CDR3 comprises 12 residues. From germline, CDR1 is GTSNPN and CDR2 SVGIG (reference sequence). This chain's CDR3 is CAWSERRAEQFF. The DNA of the CDR3 is TGTGCCTGGAGTGAACGCAGGGCTGAGCAGTTCTTC.

The CDR3 reads CASSTPAQGYNEKLFF. For the CDR3, the DNA is TGTGCCAGCAGCACCCCTGCCCAGGGGTATAATGAAAAACTGTTTTTT. V is TRBV2 and J is TRBJ1-4; D might be TRBD1 (6 bases). Germline V lookup: CDR1 SNHLY, CDR2 FYNNEI. The CDR3 loop spans 16 amino acids. V was cut by 6 bases and J by 4 bases, with 18 bases left in between.

The rearrangement links TRBV6-1 to TRBJ2-7; 7 bases are a match to TRBD1. V gave up 4 bases and J gave up 1 base; unmatched junction bases: 16. Germline V gene sequence: CDR1 MNHNS, CDR2 SASEGT. CDR3 length: 18 residues. CDR3 in amino acids: CASSVIVAGTGASYEQYF. CDR3 bases: TGTGCCAGCAGTGTGATCGTGGCGGGTACAGGGGCTTCCTACGAGCAGTACTTC.

The chain has TRBV18 and TRBJ1-1; D unclear. Trimming stripped 1 base from V and 0 bases from J, with 3 bases between. This CDR3 contains 13 residues. The germline V gene encodes CDR1 KGHSH and CDR2 LQKENI. The DNA for the CDR3 is TGTGCCAGCTCACCACAGCTGAACACTGAAGCTTTCTTT. This sequence encodes CASSPQLNTEAFF.

The chain employs TRBV5-1 and TRBJ2-7; a possible D gene is TRBD1 (6 bases). Between the trimmed V and J ends, which lost 4 bases and 0 bases, there was a span of 8 bases. CDR1 and CDR2 from the germline V gene are SGHRS and YFSETQ. This CDR3 comprises 13 residues. The CDR3 coding sequence is TGCGCCAGCAGCAAGGACAGCTCCTACGAGCAGTACTTC. This encodes CASSKDSSYEQYF.

The chain joins TRBV6-1 to TRBJ1-2; TRBD1 aligns across 7 bases. V shed 3 bases, J shed 4 bases, and the junction held 8 bases outside the gene matches. Germline CDR1 reads MNHNS; CDR2 reads SASEGT. The CDR3 runs 15 residues. The CDR3 protein is CASSESQGVVYGYTF. CDR3 in DNA: TGTGCCAGCAGTGAGTCCCAGGGGGTAGTCTATGGCTACACCTTC.